The TCR beta chain described here comes from a study of early T cells in non-severe SARS-CoV-2 infection (dated by TCRdb to the early 2020s). Background on the whole study: Bulk RNA from unsorted whole blood was used for TCR sequencing, so alpha and beta chains could not be paired.

This clonotype was seen many times. Its antigen remains undetermined. No much larger clone is present one base from it, and per-base qualities are unavailable. Library preparation employed 5' RACE. Sequencer: NextSeq 500. The TCR library protocol attached unique molecular identifiers to individual cDNA molecules to correct for sequencing error and PCR bias. Both TCR alpha and beta chains were sequenced, and tight co-correlation was observed between alpha and beta sequence abundances in each sample. Per the source publication's procedure: V gene, J gene and CDR3 annotation of TCR sequences was performed with Decombinator V4. TCRs were defined as expanded if a significant change between any two time points was detected under a Poisson model with p below 0.0001. TCR abundances were normalised to the total number of TCRs sequenced per sample and were expressed as counts per million. MAIT TCRs were defined by TRAV1-2 paired with TRAJ12, TRAJ20 or TRAJ33, and iNKT TCRs by TRAV10 paired with TRAJ18. VDJdb, accessed 1 November 2021, was searched for CMV, EBV and SARS-CoV-2 annotated TCRs, excluding TCRs annotated for multiple antigens. Using fastp trimming at Q25 and MiXCR clonotype assembly, TCRdb reanalyzed the public sequencing data and kept in-frame beta chains. A single entry per CDR3 protein holds the most common genes and DNA from its merged rows. TCRdb's processing, not the authors' own work, is the source of the V and J calls. Present in this sample are 65,000 to 95,000 distinct CDR3 sequences, roughly 9.4% of which were seen just once. About 4.6% of the sample is in the top ten clones.

This was a case-control study nested in a cohort of healthcare workers in London, UK, who had nasopharyngeal swab PCR tests and blood samples taken every week. Healthcare workers were recruited during the week of the UK lockdown, between 23 and 31 March 2020, and followed weekly for up to about 16 weeks. What the work shows at the level of the full study, not this receptor alone: VDJdb matching was skewed toward anti-spike CD8 responses and likely underestimated virus-specific expansions, missing private and CD4 specificities.

The germline V gene (reference sequence) gives CDR1 as MNHEY and CDR2 as SMNVEV. The junction carries 20 bases between V and J, which are trimmed by 2 bases and 3 bases respectively. The CDR3 runs 17 amino acids, cysteine and phenylalanine included. The only DNA kept is the CDR3, 51 bases in frame from the first base. The clonotype comes from an adult who was a healthcare worker with PCR-confirmed SARS-CoV-2 infection or an uninfected control (not recorded which). Sequencing was performed on whole blood. The chain links TRBV27 with TRBJ2-7; matching of 5 bases hints at TRBD2 as the D gene. The CDR3 protein: CASSLGETRVSDYEQYF. The nucleotides are TGTGCCAGCAGTTTAGGGGAGACACGGGTTTCGGACTACGAGCAGTACTTC.